This T cell receptor beta chain was identified during a study of blood T cell repertoires in COVID-19. Across the whole study: From the United States, Italy and Spain came samples of acute and convalescent COVID-19.

The CDR3 runs 14 residues. After removal of 5 bases from V and 6 bases from J, the junction contained 9 bases not matched to a gene. CDR1 and CDR2 (germline): SGHTA, FQGNSA. Per the original methods: Using reference gene primer amplification, nucleated cell counts were estimated. Repertoires were generated with immunoSEQ multiplex PCR, while TCRdb's copy carries only in-frame clones and drops some. That table gives V, J and clone size, and the DNA gave D and trimming. The sample consists of roughly 350,000 clones, around nine tenths of them appearing once. The V gene is TRBV7-2, the J gene TRBJ2-5; 7 bases line up with TRBD1. Input material: peripheral blood. This clonotype was obtained from a woman younger than 30 who had recovered from COVID-19. The CDR3 DNA reads TGTGCCAGCAGCGCAGACAGGGTCGGAAAGACCCAGTACTTC. Protein sequence: CASSADRVGKTQYF.